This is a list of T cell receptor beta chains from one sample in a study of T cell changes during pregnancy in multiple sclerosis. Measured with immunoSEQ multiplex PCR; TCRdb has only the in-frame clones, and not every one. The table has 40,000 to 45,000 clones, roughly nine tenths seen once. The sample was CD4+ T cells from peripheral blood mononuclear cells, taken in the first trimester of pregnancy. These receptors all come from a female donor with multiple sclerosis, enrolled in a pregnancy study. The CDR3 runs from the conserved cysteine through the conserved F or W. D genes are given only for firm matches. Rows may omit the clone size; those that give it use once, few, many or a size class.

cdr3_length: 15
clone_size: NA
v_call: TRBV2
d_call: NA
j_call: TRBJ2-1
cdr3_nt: TGTGCCAGCAGTGAAAATAACGTGGGAGGCGATGAGCAGTTCTTC
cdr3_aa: CASSENNVGGDEQFF

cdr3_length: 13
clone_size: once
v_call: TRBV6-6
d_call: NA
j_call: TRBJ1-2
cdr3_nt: TGTGCCAGCAGTTATATCGGAGACTATGGCTACACCTTC
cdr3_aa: CASSYIGDYGYTF

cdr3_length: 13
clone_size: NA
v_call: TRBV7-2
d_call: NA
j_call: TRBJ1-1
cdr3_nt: TGTGCCAGCAGCTCTCGCAGGGAAACTGAAGCTTTCTTT
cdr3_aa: CASSSRRETEAFF

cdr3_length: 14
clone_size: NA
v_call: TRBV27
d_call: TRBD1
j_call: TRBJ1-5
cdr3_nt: TGTGCCAGCAGAGGGGCAGGGGGTAGTCAGCCCCAGCATTTT
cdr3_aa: CASRGAGGSQPQHF

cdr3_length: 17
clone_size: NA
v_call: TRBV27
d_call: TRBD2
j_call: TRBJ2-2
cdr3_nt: TGTGCCAGCAGTTTGACTAGCGGGAGTATCAGCACCGGGGAGCTGTTTTTT
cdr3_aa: CASSLTSGSISTGELFF

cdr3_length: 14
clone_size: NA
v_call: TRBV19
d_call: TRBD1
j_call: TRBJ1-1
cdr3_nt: TGTGCCAGTAGGGACAGGGAGGGATACACTGAAGCTTTCTTT
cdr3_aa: CASRDREGYTEAFF

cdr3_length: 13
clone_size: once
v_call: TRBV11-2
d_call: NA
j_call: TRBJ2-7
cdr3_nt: TGTGCCAGCAGCGTTGGACAGTCCTACGAGCAGTACTTC
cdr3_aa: CASSVGQSYEQYF

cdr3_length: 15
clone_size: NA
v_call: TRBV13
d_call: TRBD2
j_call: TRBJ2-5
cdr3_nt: TGTGCCAGCAGCTTGGCTAGCGGTTTCTCGGAGACCCAGTACTTC
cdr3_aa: CASSLASGFSETQYF

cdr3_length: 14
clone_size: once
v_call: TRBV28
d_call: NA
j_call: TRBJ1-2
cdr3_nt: TGTGCCAGCAGTGTAGAGGACAGTGGATATGGCTACACCTTC
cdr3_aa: CASSVEDSGYGYTF

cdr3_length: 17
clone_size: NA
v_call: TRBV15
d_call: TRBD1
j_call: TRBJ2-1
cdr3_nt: TGTGCCACCAGCAGCCTCCCCAGGGACAGCTCCTACAATGAGCAGTTCTTC
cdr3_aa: CATSSLPRDSSYNEQFF

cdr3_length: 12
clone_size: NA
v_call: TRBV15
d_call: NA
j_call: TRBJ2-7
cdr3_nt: TGTGCCACCAGCAGTGGGCCTTACGAGCAGTACTTC
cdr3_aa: CATSSGPYEQYF

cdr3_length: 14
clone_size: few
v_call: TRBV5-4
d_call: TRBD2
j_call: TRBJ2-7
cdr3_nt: TGTGCCAGCAGCTCGACTAGCGGACGCTACGAGCAGTACTTC
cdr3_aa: CASSSTSGRYEQYF

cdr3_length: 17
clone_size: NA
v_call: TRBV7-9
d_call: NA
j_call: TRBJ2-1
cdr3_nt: TGTGCCAGCAGTCGCCAGGTATCGCTAGCAGTCTTAAATGAGCAGTTCTTC
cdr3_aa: CASSRQVSLAVLNEQFF

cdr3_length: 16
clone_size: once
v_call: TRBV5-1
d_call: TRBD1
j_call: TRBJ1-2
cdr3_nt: TGCGCCAGCAGCCCAAACGTACAGGGGGCGAACTATGGCTACACCTTC
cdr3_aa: CASSPNVQGANYGYTF

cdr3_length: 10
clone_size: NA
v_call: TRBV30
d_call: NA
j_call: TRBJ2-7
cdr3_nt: TGTGCCTGGAGTGCCAGCGAGCAGTACTTC
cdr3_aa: CAWSASEQYF

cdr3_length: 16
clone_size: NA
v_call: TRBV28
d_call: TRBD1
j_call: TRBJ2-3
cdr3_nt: TGTGCCAGCAGTTATCCCGGGACAGGTTTCACAGATACGCAGTATTTT
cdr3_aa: CASSYPGTGFTDTQYF

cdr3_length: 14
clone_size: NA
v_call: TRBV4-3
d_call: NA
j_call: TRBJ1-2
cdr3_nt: TGCGCCAGCAGCCAAGCACCAGGGTCGTATGGCTACACCTTC
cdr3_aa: CASSQAPGSYGYTF